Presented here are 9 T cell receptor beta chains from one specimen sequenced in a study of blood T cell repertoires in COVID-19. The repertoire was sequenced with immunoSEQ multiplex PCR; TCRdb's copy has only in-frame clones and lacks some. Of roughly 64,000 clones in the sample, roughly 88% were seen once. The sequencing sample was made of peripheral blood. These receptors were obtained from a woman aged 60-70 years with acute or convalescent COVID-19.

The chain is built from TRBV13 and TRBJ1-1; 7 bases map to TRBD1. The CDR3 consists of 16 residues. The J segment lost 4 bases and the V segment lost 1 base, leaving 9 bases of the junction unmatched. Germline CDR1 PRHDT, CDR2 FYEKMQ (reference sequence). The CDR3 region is CASSLAPRAGGTEAFF. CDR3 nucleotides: TGTGCCAGCAGCTTAGCCCCTAGGGCAGGGGGCACTGAAGCTTTCTTT.

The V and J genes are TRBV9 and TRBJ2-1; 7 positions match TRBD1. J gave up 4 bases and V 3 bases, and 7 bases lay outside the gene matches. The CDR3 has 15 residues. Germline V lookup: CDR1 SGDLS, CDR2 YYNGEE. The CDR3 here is CASSAQGDSYNEQFF. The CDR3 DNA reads TGTGCCAGCAGCGCCCAGGGGGATTCATACAATGAGCAGTTCTTC. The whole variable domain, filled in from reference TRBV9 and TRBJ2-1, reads DSGVTQTPKHLITATGQRVTLRCSPRSGDLSVYWYQQSLDQGLQFLIQYYNGEERAKGNILERFSAQQFPDLHSELNLSSLELGDSALYFCASSAQGDSYNEQFFGPGTRLTVL.

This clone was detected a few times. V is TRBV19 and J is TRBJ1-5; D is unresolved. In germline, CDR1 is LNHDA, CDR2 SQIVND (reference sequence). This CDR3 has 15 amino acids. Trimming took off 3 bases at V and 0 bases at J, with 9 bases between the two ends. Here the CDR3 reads CASSIITFSNQPQHF. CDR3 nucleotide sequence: TGTGCCAGTAGTATTATCACTTTTAGCAATCAGCCCCAGCATTTT.

In nucleotides, the CDR3 is TGTGCCAGCAGTTTATTACAGAACACTGAAGCTTTCTTT. The encoded protein is CASSLLQNTEAFF. The chain joins TRBV12-3 or TRBV12-4 to TRBJ1-1; D gene unclear. The CDR3 loop spans 13 amino acids. V was pared by 2 bases and J by 1 base, with 5 bases between.

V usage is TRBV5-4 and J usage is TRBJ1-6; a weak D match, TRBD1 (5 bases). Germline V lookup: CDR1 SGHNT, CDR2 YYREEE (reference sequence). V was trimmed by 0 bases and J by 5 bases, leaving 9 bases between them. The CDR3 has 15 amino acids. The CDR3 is CASSLGTSNNSPLHF. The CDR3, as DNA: TGTGCCAGCAGCTTGGGGACATCGAATAATTCACCCCTCCACTTT.

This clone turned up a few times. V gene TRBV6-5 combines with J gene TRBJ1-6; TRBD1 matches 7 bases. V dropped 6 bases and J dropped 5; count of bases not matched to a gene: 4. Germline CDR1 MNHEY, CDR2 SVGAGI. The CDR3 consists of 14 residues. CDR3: CASSLTGNNSPLHF. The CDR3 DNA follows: TGTGCCAGCAGCCTGACAGGGAATAATTCACCCCTCCACTTT.

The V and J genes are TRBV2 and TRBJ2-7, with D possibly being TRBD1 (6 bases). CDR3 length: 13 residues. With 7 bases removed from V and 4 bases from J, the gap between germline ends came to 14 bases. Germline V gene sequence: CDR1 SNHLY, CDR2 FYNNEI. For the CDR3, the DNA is TGTGCCAGCAATCAGGGGCTCTCGTACGAGCAGTACTTC. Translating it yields CASNQGLSYEQYF.

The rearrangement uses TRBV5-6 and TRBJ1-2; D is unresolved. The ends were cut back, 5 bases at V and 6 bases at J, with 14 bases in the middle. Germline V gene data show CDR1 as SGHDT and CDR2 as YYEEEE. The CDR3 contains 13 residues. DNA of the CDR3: TGTGCCAGCAGTCAGAACCTTCAGGATGGCTACACCTTC. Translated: CASSQNLQDGYTF.

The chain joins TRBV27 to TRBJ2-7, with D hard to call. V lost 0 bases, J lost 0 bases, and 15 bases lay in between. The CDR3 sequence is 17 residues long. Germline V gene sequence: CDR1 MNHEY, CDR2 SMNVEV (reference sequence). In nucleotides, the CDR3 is TGTGCCAGCAGTTTATCGCGCGGTATGATGAGCTCCTACGAGCAGTACTTC. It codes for CASSLSRGMMSSYEQYF.